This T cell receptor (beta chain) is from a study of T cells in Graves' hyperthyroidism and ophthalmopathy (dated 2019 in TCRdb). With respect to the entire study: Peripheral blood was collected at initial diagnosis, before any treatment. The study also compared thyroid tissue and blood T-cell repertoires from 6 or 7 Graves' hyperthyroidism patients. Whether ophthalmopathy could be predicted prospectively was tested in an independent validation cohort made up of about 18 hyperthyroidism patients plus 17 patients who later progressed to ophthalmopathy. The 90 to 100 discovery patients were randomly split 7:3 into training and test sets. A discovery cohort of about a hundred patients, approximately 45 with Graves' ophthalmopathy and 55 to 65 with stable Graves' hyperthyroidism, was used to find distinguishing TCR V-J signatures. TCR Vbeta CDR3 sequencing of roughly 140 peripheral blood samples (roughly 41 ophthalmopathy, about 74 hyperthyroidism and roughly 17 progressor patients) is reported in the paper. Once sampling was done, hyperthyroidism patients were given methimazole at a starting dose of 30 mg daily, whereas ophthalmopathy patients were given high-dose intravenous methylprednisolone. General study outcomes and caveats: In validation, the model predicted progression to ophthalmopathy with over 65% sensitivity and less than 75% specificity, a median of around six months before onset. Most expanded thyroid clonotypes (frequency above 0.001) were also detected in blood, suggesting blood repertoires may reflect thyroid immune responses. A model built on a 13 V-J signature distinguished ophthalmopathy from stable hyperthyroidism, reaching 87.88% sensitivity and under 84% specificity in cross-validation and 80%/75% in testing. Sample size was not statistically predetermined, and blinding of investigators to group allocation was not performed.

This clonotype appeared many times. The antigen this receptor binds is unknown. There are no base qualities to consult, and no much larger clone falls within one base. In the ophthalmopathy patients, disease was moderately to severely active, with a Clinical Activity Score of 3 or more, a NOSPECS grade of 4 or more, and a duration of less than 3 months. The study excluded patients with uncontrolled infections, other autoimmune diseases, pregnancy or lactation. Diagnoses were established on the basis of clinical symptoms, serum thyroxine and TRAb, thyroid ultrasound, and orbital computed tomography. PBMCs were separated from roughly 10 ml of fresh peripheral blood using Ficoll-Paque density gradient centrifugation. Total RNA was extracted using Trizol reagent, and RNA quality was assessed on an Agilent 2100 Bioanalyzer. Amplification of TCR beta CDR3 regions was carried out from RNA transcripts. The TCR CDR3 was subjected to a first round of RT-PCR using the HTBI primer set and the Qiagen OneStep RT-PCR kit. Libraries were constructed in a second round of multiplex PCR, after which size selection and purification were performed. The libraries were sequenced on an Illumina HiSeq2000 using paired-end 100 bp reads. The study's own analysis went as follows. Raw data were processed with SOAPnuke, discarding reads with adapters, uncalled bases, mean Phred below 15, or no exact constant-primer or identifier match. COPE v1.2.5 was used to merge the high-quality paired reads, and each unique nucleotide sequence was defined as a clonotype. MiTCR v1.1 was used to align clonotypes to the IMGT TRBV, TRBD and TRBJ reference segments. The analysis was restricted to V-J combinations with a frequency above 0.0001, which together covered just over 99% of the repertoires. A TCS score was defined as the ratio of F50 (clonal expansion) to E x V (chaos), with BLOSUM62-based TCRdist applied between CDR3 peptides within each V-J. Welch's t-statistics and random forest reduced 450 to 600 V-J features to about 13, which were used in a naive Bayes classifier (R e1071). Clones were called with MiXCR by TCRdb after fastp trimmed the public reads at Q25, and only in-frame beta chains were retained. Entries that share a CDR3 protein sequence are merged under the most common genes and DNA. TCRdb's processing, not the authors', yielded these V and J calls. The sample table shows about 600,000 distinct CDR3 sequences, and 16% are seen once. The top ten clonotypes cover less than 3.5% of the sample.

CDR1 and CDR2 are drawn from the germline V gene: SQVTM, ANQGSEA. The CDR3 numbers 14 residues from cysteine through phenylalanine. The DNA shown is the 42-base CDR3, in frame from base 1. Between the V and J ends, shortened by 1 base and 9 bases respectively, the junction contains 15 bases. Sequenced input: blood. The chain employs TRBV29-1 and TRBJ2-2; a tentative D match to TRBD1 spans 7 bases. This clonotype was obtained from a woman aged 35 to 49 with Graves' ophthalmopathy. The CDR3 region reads CSVEVTEGARELFF. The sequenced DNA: TGCAGCGTTGAAGTAACGGAGGGGGCACGGGAGCTGTTTTTT.